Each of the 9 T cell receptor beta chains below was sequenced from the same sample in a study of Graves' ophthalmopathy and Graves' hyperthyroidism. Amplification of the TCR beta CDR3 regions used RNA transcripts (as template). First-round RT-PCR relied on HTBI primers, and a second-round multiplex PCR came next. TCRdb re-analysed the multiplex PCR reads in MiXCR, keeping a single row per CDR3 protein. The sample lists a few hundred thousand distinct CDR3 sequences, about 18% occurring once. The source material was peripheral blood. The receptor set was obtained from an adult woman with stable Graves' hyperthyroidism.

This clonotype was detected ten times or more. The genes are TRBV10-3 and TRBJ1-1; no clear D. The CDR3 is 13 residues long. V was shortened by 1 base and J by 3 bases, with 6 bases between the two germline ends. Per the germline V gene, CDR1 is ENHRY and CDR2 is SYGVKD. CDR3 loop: CAISELGYTEAFF. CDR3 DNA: TGTGCCATCAGTGAGTTGGGGTACACTGAAGCTTTCTTT.

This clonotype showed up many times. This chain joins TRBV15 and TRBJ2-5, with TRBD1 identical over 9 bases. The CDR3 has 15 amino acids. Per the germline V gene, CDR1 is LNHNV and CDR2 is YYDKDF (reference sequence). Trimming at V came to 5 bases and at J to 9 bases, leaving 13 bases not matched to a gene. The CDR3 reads CATSEGAGTGRAQYF. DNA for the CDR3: TGTGCCACCAGCGAAGGCGCCGGGACAGGGAGGGCCCAGTACTTC.

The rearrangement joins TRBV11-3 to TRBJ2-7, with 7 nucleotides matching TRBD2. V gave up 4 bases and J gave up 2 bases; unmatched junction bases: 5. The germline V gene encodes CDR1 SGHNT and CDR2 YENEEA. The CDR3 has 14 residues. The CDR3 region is CASSSWGGAYEQYF. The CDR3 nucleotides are TGTGCCAGCAGCTCGTGGGGAGGGGCCTACGAGCAGTACTTC.

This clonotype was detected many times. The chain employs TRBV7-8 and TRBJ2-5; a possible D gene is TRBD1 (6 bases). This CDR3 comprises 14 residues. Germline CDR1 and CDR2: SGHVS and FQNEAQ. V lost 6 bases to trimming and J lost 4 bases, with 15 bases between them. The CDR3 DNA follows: TGTGCCAGCAGGGACAGCTCCGGGTCAGAGACCCAGTACTTC. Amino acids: CASRDSSGSETQYF.

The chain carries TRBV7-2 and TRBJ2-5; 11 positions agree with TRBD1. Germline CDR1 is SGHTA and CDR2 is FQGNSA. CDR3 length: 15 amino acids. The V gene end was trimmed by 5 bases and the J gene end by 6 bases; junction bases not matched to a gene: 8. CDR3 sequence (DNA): TGTGCCAGCAGCCCCCGGGACAGGGGGTGGAAGACCCAGTACTTC. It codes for CASSPRDRGWKTQYF.

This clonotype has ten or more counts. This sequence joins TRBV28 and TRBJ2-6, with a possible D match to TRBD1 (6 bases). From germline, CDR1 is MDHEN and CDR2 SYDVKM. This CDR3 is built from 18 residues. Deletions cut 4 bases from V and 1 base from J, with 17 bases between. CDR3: CASSSPTGAWSGANVLTF. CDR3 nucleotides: TGTGCCAGCAGTTCCCCGACAGGAGCCTGGTCTGGGGCCAACGTCCTGACTTTC. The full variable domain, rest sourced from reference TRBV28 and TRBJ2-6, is DVKVTQSSRYLVKRTGEKVFLECVQDMDHENMFWYRQDPGLGLRLIYFSYDVKMKEKGDIPEGYSVSREKKERFSLILESASTNQTSMYLCASSSPTGAWSGANVLTFGAGSRLTVL.

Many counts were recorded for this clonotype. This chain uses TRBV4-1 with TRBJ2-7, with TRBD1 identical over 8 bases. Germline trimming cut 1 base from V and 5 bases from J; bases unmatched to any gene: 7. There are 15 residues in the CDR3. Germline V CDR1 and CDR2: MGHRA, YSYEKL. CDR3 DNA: TGCGCCAGCAGCCAAGCGGACAGGGTGAGCCACGAGCAGTACTTC. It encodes CASSQADRVSHEQYF.

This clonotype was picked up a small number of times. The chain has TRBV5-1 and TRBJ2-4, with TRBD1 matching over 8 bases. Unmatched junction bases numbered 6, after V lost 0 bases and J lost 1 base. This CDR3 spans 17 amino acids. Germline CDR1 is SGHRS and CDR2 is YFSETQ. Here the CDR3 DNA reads TGCGCCAGCAGCTTGGAATGGCAGGGGGCCGCCAAAAACATTCAGTACTTC. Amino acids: CASSLEWQGAAKNIQYF.

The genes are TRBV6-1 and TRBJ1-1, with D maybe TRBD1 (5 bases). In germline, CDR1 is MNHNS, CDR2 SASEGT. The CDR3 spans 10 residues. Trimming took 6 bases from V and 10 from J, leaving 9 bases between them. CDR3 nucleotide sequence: TGTGCCAGCAGGGACGGGGGAGCTTTCTTT. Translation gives CASRDGGAFF.